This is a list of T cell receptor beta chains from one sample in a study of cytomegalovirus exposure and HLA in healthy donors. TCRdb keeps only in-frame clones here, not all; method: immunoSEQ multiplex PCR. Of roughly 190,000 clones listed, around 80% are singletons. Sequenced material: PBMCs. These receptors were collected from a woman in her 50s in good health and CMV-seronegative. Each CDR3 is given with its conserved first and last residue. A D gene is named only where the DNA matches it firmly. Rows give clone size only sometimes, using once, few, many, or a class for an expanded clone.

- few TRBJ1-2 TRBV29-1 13 TGCAGCGTTGAAAAGGGCGGAGGGGTTGGCTACACCTTC CSVEKGGGVGYTF
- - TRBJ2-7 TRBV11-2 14 TGTGCCAGCAGCTTAGCCGGAGGTTGGAACGAGCAGTACTTC CASSLAGGWNEQYF
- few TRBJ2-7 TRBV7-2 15 TGTGCCAGCAGCTTAGAACGCCCGGGGAAGGGCGAGCAGTACTTC CASSLERPGKGEQYF
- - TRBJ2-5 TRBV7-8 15 TGTGCCAGCAGCTTTGCACCGGGAGTGGGCGAGACCCAGTACTTC CASSFAPGVGETQYF
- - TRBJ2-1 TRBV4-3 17 TGCGCCAGCAGCCAAGGGGGTAAAGGGGTCATTAGAGATGAGCAGTTCTTC CASSQGGKGVIRDEQFF
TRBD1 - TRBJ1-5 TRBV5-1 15 TGCGCCAGCAGCTTGGGGGGACAGGGACTTCAGCCCCAGCATTTT CASSLGGQGLQPQHF
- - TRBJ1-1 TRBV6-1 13 TGTGCCAGCAGCGCTATACAGGGTCCAGAAGCTTTCTTT CASSAIQGPEAFF
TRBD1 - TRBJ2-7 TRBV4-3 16 TGCGCCAGCAGCAAAACCTCCGGGACAGGCTCCTACGAGCAGTACTTC CASSKTSGTGSYEQYF
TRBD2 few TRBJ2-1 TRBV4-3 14 TGCGCCAGCAGCCAAGGACTAGCGTACAATGAGCAGTTCTTC CASSQGLAYNEQFF
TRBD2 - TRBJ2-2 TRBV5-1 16 TGCGCCAGCAGCTCCCTGGCGGGGGGGTACGGCGGGGAGCTGTTTTTT CASSSLAGGYGGELFF
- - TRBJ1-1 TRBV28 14 TGTGCCAGCAGTGGCAGCGTTCGGAATCCTGAAGCTTTCTTT CASSGSVRNPEAFF
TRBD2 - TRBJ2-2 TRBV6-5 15 TGTGCCAGCAGTTACGTGGTAGCGGGGGCACGGGAGCTGTTTTTT CASSYVVAGARELFF
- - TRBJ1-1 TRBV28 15 TGTGCCAGCAGTTTGGGGAGGGGATGGAACACTGAAGCTTTCTTT CASSLGRGWNTEAFF